Listed here is a single TCR beta chain. These data are taken from a study of blood T cell repertoires in COVID-19. Assay: immunoSEQ multiplex PCR; the TCRdb copy retains only in-frame clones and omits some. The table lists around 250,000 clones, around nine tenths of them singletons. This CDR3 has 16 amino acids. The V segment lost 4 bases and the J segment 5 bases; nucleotides outside the gene matches: 6. In germline, CDR1 is SGHTA, CDR2 FQGNSA. The chain links TRBV7-2 to TRBJ2-5; 14 bases match TRBD2. The receptor comes from a woman in her thirties or forties who had been exposed to COVID-19. The sample consisted of PBMCs or T cells enriched from blood (not recorded which). The CDR3 reads CASSSGTSGGRETQYF. The CDR3 nucleotides are TGTGCCAGCAGCTCTGGGACTAGCGGGGGTAGGGAGACCCAGTACTTC.